This T cell receptor (beta chain) was profiled in a study of cytomegalovirus exposure and HLA in healthy donors. Profiling relied on immunoSEQ multiplex PCR, and the TCRdb table lists in-frame clones only, not all of them. The sample comprises 120,000 or so clones, approximately 90% of which are singletons, and about 1.9% rests with the top ten. Trimming stripped 2 bases from V and 0 bases from J, with 9 bases between. The CDR3 loop spans 15 amino acids. Germline V CDR1 and CDR2: ENHRY, SYGVKD. The rearrangement links TRBV10-3 to TRBJ2-3; D is ambiguous. The receptor comes from a woman aged 18-30 years in good health and CMV-seronegative. The material sequenced was PBMCs. The CDR3 DNA follows: TGTGCCATCAGTGAGGACACCTCTAGCACAGATACGCAGTATTTT. Translation gives CAISEDTSSTDTQYF.